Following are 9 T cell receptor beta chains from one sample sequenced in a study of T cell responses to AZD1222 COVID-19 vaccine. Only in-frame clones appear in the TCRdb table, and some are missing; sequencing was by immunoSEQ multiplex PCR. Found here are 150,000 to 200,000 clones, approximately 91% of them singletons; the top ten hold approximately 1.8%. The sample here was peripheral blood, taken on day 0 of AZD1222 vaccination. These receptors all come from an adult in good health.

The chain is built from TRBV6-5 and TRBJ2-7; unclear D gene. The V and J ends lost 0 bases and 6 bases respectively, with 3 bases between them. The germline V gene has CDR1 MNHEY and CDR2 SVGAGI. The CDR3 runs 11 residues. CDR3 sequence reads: CASSYSGEQYF. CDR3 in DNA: TGTGCCAGCAGTTACTCGGGCGAGCAGTACTTC.

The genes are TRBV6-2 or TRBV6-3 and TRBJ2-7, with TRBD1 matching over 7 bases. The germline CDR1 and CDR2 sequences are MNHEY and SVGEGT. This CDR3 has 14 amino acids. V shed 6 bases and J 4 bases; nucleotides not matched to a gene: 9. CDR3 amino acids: CASSIYRGGYEQYV. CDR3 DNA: TGTGCCAGCAGCATCTACAGGGGTGGTTACGAGCAGTACGTC.

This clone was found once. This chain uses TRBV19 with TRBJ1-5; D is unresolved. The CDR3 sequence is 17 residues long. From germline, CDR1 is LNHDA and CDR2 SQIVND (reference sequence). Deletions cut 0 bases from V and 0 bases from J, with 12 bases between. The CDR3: CASSIDLEVYSNQPQHF. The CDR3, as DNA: TGTGCCAGTAGTATAGATCTGGAGGTATATAGCAATCAGCCCCAGCATTTT.

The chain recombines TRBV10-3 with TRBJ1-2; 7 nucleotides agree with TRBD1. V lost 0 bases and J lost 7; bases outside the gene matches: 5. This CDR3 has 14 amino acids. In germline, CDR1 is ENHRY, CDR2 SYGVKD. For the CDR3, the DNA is TGTGCCATCAGTGAGTCTAAGGGGGCTAGTGGCTACACCTTC. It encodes CAISESKGASGYTF.

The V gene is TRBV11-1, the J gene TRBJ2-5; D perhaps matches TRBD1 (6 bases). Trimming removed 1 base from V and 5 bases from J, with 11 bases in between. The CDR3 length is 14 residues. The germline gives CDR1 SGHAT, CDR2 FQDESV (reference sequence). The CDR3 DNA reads TGTGCCAGCAGCTTAGGTCAGGGGCGGGAGACCCAGTACTTC. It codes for CASSLGQGRETQYF.

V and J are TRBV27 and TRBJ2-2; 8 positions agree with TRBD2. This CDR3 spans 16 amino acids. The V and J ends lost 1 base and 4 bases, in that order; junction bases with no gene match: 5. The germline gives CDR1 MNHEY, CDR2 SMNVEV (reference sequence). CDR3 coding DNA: TGTGCCAGCAGTTTATTTTCGGGGGGGATCACCGGGGAGCTGTTTTTT. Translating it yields CASSLFSGGITGELFF.

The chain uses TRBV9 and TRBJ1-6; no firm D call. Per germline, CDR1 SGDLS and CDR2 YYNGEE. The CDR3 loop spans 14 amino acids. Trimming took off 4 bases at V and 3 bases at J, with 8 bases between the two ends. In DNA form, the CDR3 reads TGTGCCAGCAGCTCAGGTGACTATAATTCACCCCTCCACTTT. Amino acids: CASSSGDYNSPLHF. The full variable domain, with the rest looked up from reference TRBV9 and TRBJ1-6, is DSGVTQTPKHLITATGQRVTLRCSPRSGDLSVYWYQQSLDQGLQFLIQYYNGEERAKGNILERFSAQQFPDLHSELNLSSLELGDSALYFCASSSGDYNSPLHFGNGTRLTVT.

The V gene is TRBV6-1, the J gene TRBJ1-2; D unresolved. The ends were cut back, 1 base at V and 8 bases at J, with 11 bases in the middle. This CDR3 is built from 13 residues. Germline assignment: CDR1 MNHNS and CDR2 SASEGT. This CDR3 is CASSEVRVGGYTF. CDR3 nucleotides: TGTGCCAGCAGTGAAGTTCGGGTCGGCGGCTACACCTTC.

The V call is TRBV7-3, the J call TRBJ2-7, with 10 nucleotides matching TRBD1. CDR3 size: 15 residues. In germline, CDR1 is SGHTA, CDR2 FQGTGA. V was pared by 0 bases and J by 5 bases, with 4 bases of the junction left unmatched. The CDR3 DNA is TGTGCCAGCAGCTTAACGGTTGACAGGGGGCACGAGCAGTACTTC. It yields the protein CASSLTVDRGHEQYF. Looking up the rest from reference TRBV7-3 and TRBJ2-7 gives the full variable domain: GAGVSQTPSNKVTEKGKYVELRCDPISGHTALYWYRQSLGQGPEFLIYFQGTGAADDSGLPNDRFFAVRPEGSVSTLKIQRTERGDSAVYLCASSLTVDRGHEQYFGPGTRLTVT.